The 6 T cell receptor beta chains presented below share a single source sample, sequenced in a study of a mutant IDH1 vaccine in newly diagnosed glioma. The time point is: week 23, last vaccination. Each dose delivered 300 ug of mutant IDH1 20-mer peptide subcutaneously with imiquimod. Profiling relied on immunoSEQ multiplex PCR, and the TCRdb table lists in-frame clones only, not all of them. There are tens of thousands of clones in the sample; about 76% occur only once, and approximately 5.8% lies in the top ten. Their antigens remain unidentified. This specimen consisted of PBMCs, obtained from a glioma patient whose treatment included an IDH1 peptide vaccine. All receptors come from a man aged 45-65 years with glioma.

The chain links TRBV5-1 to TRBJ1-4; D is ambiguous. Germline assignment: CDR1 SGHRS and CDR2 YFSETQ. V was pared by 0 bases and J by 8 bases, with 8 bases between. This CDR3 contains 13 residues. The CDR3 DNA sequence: TGCGCCAGCAGCTTGGAGCACCCGGAAAAACTGTTTTTT. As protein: CASSLEHPEKLFF. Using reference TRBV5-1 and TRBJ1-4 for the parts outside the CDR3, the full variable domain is KAGVTQTPRYLIKTRGQQVTLSCSPISGHRSVSWYQQTPGQGLQFLFEYFSETQRNKGNFPGRFSGRQFSNSRSEMNVSTLELGDSALYLCASSLEHPEKLFFGSGTQLSVL.

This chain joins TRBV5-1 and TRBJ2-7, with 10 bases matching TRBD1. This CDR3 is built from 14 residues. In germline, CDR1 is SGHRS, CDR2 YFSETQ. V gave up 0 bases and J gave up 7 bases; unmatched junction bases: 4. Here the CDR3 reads CASSLGQGALEQYF. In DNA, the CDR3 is TGCGCCAGCAGCTTGGGACAGGGGGCGTTGGAGCAGTACTTC.

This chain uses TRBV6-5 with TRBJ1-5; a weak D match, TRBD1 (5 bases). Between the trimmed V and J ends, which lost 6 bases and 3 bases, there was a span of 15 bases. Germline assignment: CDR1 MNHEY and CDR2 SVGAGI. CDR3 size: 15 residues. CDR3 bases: TGTGCCAGCAGCAAAGGGGCAGGTTACAATCAGCCCCAGCATTTT. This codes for CASSKGAGYNQPQHF.

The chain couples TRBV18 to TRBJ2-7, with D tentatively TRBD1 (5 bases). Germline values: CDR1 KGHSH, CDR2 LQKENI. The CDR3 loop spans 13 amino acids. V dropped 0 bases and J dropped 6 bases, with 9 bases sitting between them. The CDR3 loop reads CASSPPRVGEQYF. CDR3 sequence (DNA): TGTGCCAGCTCACCACCCAGGGTTGGCGAGCAGTACTTC.

The CDR3 is CASSAGQGKQYF. In DNA, the CDR3 is TGTGCCAGCAGTGCCGGACAGGGAAAGCAGTACTTC. The chain recombines TRBV2 with TRBJ2-7; 8 nucleotides agree with TRBD1. The ends lost 4 bases at V and 8 bases at J; junction bases unmatched: 4. The germline V gene encodes CDR1 SNHLY and CDR2 FYNNEI. The CDR3 has 12 residues.

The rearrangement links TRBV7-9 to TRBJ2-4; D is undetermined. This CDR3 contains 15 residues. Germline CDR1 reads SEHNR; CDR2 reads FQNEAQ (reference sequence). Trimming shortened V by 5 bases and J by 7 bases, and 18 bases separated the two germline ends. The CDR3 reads CASSLPRRLGNIQYF. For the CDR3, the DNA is TGTGCCAGCAGCCTACCTAGGCGTTTGGGGAACATTCAGTACTTC.